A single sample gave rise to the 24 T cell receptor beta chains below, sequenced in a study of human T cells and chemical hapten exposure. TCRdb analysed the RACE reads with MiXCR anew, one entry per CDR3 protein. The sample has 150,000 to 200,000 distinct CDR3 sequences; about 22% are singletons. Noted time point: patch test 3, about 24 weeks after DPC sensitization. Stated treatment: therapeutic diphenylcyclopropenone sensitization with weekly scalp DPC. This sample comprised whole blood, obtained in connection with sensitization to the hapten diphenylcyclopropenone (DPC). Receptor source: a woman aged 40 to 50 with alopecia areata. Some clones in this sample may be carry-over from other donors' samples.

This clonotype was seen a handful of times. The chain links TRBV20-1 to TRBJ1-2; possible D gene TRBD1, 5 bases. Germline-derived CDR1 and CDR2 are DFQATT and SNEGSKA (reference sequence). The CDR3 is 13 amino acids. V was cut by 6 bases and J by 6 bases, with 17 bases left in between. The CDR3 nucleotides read TGCAGTGCCCCCGGACAAGTGCTAGATGGCTACACCTTC. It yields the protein CSAPGQVLDGYTF.

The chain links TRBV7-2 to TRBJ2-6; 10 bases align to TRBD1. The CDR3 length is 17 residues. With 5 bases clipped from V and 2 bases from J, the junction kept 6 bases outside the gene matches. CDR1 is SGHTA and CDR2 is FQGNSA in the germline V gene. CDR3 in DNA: TGTGCCAGCAGCGCGACAGGGGGCGGAGCTGGGGCCAACGTCCTGACTTTC. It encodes CASSATGGGAGANVLTF. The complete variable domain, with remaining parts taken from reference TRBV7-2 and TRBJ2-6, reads GAGVSQSPSNKVTEKGKDVELRCDPISGHTALYWYRQSLGQGLEFLIYFQGNSAPDKSGLPSDRFSAERTGGSVSTLTIQRTQQEDSAVYLCASSATGGGAGANVLTFGAGSRLTVL.

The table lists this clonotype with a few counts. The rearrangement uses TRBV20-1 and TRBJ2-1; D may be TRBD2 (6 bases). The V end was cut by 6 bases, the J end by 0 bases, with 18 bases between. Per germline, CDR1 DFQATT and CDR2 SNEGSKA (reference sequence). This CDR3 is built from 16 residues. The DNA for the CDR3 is TGCAGTGCCCCCACCGGTGGGGGGAGCTCCTACAATGAGCAGTTCTTC. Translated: CSAPTGGGSSYNEQFF.

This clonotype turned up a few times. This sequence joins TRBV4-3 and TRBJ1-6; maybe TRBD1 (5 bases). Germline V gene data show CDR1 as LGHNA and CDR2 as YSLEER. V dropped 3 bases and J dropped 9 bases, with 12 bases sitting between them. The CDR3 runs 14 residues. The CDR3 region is CASSQGARGSPLHF. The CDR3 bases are TGCGCCAGCAGCCAGGGAGCAAGGGGTTCACCCCTCCACTTT.

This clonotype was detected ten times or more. The CDR3 here is CSVGQRGYNEQFF. CDR3 nucleotides: TGCAGCGTTGGCCAGCGGGGATACAATGAGCAGTTCTTC. V is TRBV29-1 and J is TRBJ2-1, with 7 bases fitting TRBD2. V shed 4 bases and J 4 bases; nucleotides not matched to a gene: 4. The CDR3 sequence is 13 residues long. CDR1 is SQVTM, CDR2 ANQGSEA, per germline.

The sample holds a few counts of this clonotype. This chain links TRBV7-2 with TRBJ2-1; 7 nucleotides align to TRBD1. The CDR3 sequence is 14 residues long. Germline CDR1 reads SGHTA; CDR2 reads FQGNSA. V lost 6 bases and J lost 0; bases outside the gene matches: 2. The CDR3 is CASRTGSSYNEQFF. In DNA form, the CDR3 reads TGTGCCAGCAGGACAGGGAGCTCCTACAATGAGCAGTTCTTC.

CDR3 residues: CASSPPVQGAFF. CDR3 in DNA: TGTGCCAGCAGTCCCCCCGTCCAAGGGGCTTTCTTT. The chain joins TRBV12-3 or TRBV12-4 to TRBJ1-1; D is ambiguous. There are 12 residues in the CDR3. Trimming stripped 5 bases from V and 11 bases from J, with 15 bases between.

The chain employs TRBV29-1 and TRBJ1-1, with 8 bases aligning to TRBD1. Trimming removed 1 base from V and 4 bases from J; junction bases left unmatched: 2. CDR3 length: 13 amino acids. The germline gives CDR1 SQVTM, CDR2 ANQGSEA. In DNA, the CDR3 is TGCAGCGTTGAAGGACAGGGGAGCACTGAAGCTTTCTTT. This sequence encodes CSVEGQGSTEAFF.

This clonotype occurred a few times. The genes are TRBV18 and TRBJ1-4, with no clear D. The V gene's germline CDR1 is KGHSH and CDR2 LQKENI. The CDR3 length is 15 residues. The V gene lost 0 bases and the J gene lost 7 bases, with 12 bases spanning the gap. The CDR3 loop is CASSPPGRPGEKLFF. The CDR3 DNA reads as TGTGCCAGCTCACCACCGGGGAGGCCGGGTGAAAAACTGTTTTTT.

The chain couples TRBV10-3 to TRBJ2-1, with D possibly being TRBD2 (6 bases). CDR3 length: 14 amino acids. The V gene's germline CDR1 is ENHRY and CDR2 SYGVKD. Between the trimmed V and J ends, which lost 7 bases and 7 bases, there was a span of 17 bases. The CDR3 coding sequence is TGTGCCATCAATATGTTGGGGACTTTAAATGAGCAGTTCTTC. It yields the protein CAINMLGTLNEQFF.

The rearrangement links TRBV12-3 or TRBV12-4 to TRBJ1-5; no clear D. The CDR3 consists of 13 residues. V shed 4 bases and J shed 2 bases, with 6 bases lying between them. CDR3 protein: CASSYTGNQPQHF. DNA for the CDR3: TGTGCCAGCAGTTATACAGGCAATCAGCCCCAGCATTTT.

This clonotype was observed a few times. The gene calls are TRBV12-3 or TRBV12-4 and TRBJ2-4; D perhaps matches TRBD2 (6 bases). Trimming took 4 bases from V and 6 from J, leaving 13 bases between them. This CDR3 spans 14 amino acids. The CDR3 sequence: CASSSFPGGNIQYF. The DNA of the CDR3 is TGTGCCAGCAGTTCGTTCCCCGGGGGAAACATTCAGTACTTC.

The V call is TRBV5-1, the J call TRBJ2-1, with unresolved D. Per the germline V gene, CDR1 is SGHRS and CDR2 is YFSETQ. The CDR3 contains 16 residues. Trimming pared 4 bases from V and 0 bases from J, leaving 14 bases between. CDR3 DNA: TGCGCCAGCAGCCCTTTTTTTAGCAGCTCCTACAATGAGCAGTTCTTC. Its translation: CASSPFFSSSYNEQFF.

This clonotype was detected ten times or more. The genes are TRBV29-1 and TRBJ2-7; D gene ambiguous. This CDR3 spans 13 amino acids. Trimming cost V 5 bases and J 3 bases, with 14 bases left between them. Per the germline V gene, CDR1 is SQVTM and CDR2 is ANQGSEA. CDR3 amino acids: CSVQENVYYEQYF. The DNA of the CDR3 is TGCAGCGTTCAGGAAAACGTCTACTACGAGCAGTACTTC.

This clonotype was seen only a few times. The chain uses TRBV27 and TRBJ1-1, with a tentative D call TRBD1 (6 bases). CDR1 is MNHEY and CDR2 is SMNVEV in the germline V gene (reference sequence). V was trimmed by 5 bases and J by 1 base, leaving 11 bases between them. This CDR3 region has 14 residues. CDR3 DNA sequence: TGTGCCAGCAGTGTAGGGACACCGAACACTGAAGCTTTCTTT. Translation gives CASSVGTPNTEAFF.

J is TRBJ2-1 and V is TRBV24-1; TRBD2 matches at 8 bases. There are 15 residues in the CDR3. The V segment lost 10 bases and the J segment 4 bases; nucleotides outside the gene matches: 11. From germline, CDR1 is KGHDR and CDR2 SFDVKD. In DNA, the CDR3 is TGTGCCACTGAAAGGGGGGTAGCGGGATACAATGAGCAGTTCTTC. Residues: CATERGVAGYNEQFF.

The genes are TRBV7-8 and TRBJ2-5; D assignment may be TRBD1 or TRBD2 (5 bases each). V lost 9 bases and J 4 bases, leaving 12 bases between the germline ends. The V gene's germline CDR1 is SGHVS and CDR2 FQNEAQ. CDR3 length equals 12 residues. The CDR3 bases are TGTGCCAGTTCGAAGGGACGAGAGACCCAGTACTTC. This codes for CASSKGRETQYF.

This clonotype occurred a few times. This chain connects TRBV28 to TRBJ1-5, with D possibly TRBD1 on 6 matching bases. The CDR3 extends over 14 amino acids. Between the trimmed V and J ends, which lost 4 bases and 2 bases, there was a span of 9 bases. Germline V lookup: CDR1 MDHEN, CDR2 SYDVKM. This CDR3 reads CASSYRERNQPQHF. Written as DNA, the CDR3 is TGTGCCAGCAGTTACAGGGAGCGCAATCAGCCCCAGCATTTT.

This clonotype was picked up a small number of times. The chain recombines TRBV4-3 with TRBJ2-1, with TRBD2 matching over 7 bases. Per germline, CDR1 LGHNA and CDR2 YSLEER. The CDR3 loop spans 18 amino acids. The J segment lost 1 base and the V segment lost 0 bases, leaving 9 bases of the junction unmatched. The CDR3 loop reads CASSQEPAGSGSYNEQFF. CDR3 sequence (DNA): TGCGCCAGCAGCCAAGAACCAGCGGGGTCAGGGTCCTACAATGAGCAGTTCTTC.

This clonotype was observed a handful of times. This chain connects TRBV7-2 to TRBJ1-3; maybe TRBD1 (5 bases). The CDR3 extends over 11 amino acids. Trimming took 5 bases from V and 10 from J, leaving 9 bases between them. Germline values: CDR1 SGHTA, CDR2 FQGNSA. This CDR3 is CASSPGPTIYF. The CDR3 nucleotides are TGTGCCAGCAGCCCGGGACCGACCATATATTTT.

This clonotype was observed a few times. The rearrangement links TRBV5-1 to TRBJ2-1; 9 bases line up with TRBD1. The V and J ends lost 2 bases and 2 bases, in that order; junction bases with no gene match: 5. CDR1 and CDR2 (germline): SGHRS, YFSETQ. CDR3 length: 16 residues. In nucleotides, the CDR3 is TGCGCCAGCAGCTTTTTCCGGACAGGGGCCTACAATGAGCAGTTCTTC. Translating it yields CASSFFRTGAYNEQFF. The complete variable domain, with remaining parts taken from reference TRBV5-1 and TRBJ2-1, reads KAGVTQTPRYLIKTRGQQVTLSCSPISGHRSVSWYQQTPGQGLQFLFEYFSETQRNKGNFPGRFSGRQFSNSRSEMNVSTLELGDSALYLCASSFFRTGAYNEQFFGPGTRLTVL.

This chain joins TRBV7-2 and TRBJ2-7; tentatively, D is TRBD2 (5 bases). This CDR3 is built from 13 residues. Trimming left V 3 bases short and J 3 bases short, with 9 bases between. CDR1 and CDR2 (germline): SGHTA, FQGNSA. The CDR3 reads CASSLLSVYEQYF. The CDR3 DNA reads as TGTGCCAGCAGCTTGCTTAGCGTCTACGAGCAGTACTTC.

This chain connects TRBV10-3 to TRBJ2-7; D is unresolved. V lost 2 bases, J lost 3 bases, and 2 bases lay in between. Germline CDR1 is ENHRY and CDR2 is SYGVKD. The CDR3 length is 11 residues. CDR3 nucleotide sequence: TGTGCCATCAGTGAGATCTACGAGCAGTACTTC. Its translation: CAISEIYEQYF.

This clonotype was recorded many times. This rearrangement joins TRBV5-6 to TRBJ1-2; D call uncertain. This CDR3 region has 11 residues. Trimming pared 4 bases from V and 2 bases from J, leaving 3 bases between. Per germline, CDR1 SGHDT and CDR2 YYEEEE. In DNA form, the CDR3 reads TGTGCCAGCAGCACCAACTATGGCTACACCTTC. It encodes CASSTNYGYTF.